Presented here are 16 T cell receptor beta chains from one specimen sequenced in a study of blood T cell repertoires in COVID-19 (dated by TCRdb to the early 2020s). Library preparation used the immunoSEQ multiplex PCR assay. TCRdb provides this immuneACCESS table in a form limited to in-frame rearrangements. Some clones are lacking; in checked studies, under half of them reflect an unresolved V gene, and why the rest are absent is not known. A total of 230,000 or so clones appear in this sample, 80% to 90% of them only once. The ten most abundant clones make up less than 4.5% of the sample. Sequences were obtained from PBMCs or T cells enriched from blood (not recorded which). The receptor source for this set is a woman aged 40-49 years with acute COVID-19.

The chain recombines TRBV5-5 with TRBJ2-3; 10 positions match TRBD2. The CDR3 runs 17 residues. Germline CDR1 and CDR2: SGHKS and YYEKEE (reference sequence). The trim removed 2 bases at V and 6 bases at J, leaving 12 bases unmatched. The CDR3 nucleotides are TGTGCCAGCAGCTTACGAGCGGGGGGGCAGGTAGCGGATACGCAGTATTTT. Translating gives CASSLRAGGQVADTQYF. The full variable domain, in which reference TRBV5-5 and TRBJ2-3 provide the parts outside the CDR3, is DAGVTQSPTHLIKTRGQQVTLRCSPISGHKSVSWYQQVLGQGPQFIFQYYEKEERGRGNFPDRFSARQFPNYSSELNVNALLLGDSALYLCASSLRAGGQVADTQYFGPGTRLTVL.

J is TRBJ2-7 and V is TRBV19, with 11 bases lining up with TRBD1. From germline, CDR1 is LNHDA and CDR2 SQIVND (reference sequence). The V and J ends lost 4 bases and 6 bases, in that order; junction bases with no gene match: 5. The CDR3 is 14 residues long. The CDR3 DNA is TGTGCCAGTAGTAGGGACAGGGGGAAGGGCGAGCAGTACTTC. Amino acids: CASSRDRGKGEQYF.

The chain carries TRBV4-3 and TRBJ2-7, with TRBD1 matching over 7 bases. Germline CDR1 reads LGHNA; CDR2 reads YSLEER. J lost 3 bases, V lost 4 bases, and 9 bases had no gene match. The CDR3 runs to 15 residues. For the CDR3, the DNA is TGCGCCAGCAGCCCCTCCGGGACAGCGTTCTACGAGCAGTACTTC. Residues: CASSPSGTAFYEQYF.

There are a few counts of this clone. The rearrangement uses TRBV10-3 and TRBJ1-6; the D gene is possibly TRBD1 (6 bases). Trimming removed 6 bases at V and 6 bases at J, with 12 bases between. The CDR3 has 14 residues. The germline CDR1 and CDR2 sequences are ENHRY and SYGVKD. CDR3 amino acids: CAIRAGTPNSPLHF. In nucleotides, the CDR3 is TGTGCCATCAGGGCCGGGACACCTAATTCACCCCTCCACTTT.

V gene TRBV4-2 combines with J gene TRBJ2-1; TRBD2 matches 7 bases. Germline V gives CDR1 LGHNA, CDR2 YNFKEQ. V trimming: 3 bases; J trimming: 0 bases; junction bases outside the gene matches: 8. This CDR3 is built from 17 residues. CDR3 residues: CASSHLIGGGSYNEQFF. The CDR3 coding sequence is TGTGCCAGCAGCCATCTTATTGGCGGGGGCTCCTACAATGAGCAGTTCTTC.

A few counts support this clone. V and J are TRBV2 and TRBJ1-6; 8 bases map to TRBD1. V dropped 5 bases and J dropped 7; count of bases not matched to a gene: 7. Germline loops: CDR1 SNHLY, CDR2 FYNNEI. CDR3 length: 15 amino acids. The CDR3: CASSRRQGSNSPLHF. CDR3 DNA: TGTGCCAGCAGTCGGCGACAGGGGTCAAATTCACCCCTCCACTTT.

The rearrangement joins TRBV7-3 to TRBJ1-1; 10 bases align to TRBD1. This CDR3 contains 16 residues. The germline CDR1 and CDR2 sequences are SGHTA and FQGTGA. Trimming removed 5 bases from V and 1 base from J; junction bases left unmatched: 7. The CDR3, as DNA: TGTGCCAGCAGCCCCGACAGGGGGCCGCCGAACACTGAAGCTTTCTTT. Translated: CASSPDRGPPNTEAFF.

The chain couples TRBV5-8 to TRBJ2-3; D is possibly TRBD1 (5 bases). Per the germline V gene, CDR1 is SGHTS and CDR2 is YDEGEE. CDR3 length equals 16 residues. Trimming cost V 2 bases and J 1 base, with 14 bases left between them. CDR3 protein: CASSFGAFGGTDTQYF. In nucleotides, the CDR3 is TGTGCCAGCAGCTTTGGGGCTTTCGGTGGCACAGATACGCAGTATTTT.

CDR3: CASSYLTGLRDGTGELFF. DNA for the CDR3: TGTGCCAGTAGTTATCTGACGGGACTGAGGGATGGGACCGGGGAGCTGTTTTTT. The rearrangement uses TRBV19 and TRBJ2-2, with a possible D match to TRBD2 (6 bases). Germline values: CDR1 LNHDA, CDR2 SQIVND (reference sequence). With 5 bases removed from V and 5 bases from J, the gap between germline ends came to 24 bases. The CDR3 has 18 amino acids.

CDR3 nucleotide sequence: TGTGCCAGCAGTTACGTAGCGGGGTTTAGCACAGATACGCAGTATTTT. It encodes CASSYVAGFSTDTQYF. The gene calls are TRBV6-5 and TRBJ2-3; the match to TRBD2 covers 8 bases. Trimming removed 2 bases from V and 0 bases from J; junction bases left unmatched: 4. Germline V CDR1 and CDR2: MNHEY, SVGAGI. This CDR3 has 16 residues.

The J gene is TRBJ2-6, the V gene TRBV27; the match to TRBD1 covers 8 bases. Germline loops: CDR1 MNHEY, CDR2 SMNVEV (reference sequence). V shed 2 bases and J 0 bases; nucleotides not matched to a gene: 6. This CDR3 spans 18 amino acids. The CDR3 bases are TGTGCCAGCAGTTTAAAAAGGGACAGGCTCTCTGGGGCCAACGTCCTGACTTTC. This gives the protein CASSLKRDRLSGANVLTF. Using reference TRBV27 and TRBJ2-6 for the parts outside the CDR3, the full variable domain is EAQVTQNPRYLITVTGKKLTVTCSQNMNHEYMSWYRQDPGLGLRQIYYSMNVEVTDKGDVPEGYKVSRKEKRNFPLILESPSPNQTSLYFCASSLKRDRLSGANVLTFGAGSRLTVL.

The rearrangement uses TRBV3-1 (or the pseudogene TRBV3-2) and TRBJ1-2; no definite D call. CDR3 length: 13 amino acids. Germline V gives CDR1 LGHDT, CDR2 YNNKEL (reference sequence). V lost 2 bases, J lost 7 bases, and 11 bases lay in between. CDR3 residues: CASSQLSGGGYTF. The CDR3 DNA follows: TGTGCCAGCAGCCAATTGTCGGGAGGTGGCTACACCTTC.

The CDR3 spells CASSVDEGWGEQFF. The CDR3 nucleotides read TGTGCCAGCAGCGTAGATGAGGGTTGGGGTGAGCAGTTCTTC. The chain carries TRBV9 and TRBJ2-1; possibly TRBD2 for D (5 bases). The CDR3 extends over 14 amino acids. Germline CDR1 reads SGDLS; CDR2 reads YYNGEE. Trimming stripped 0 bases from V and 9 bases from J, with 13 bases between.

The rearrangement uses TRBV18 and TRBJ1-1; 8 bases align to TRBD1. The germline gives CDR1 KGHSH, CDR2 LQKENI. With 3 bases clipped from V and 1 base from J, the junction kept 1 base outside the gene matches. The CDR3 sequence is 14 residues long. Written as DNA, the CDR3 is TGTGCCAGCTCACCGGGACAGGCGAACACTGAAGCTTTCTTT. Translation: CASSPGQANTEAFF.

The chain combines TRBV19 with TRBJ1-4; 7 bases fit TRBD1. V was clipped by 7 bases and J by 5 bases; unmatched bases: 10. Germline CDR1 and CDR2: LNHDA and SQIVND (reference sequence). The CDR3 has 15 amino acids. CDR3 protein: CASTRKTGWNEKLFF. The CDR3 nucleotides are TGTGCCAGTACCCGAAAGACAGGGTGGAATGAAAAACTGTTTTTT. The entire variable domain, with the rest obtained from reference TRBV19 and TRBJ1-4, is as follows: DGGITQSPKYLFRKEGQNVTLSCEQNLNHDAMYWYRQDPGQGLRLIYYSQIVNDFQKGDIAEGYSVSREKKESFPLTVTSAQKNPTAFYLCASTRKTGWNEKLFFGSGTQLSVL.

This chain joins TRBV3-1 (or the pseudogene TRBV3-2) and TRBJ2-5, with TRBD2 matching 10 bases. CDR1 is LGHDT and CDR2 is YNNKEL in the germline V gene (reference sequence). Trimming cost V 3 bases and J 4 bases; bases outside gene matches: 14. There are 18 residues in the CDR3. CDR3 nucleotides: TGTGCCAGCAGCCATGCTCCACTAGCGGGGAGGCTTCGAGAGACCCAGTACTTC. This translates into CASSHAPLAGRLRETQYF.